Below, 28 T cell receptor beta chains from the same sample are listed, as sequenced in a study of T cell repertoires in cytomegalovirus infection. The antigens of these receptors remain unknown. One entry per CDR3 protein results from TCRdb running MiXCR on the reads. The sample lists roughly 570,000 distinct CDR3 sequences; around 40% were seen once. Sequences were derived from cultured PBMCs, sampled from culture after CMV antigen stimulation. The receptors here all came from a human donor in good health (CMV status not recorded). Some clones in this sample may be carry-over from other donors' samples.

This chain links TRBV5-6 with TRBJ1-2; unclear D gene. V lost 0 bases to trimming and J lost 6 bases, with 12 bases between them. In germline, CDR1 is SGHDT, CDR2 YYEEEE. The length of the CDR3 is 14 residues. DNA of the CDR3: TGTGCCAGCAGCTTGGGACCCTTAGAGGATGGCTACACCTTC. Translating it yields CASSLGPLEDGYTF.

This chain joins TRBV7-2 and TRBJ2-7; D perhaps matches TRBD1 (6 bases). Germline assignment: CDR1 SGHTA and CDR2 FQGNSA. The CDR3 is 14 amino acids. V lost 5 bases and J lost 4, with 15 bases in between. The CDR3 loop is CASSAERGFYEQYF. CDR3 nucleotides: TGTGCCAGCAGCGCAGAGAGGGGGTTTTACGAGCAGTACTTC.

This clonotype was counted between two and nine times. J is TRBJ2-7 and V is TRBV7-9; either TRBD1 or TRBD2 may supply D (5 bases each). The CDR3 is 15 amino acids. Trimming cost V 2 bases and J 3 bases, with 14 bases left between them. Per the germline V gene, CDR1 is SEHNR and CDR2 is FQNEAQ (reference sequence). In DNA form, the CDR3 reads TGTGCCAGCAGCTTAATTAGTTCAGGGAGCTACGAGCAGTACTTC. Amino acids: CASSLISSGSYEQYF.

The CDR3 loop is CASIPNWDRPYGYTF. The CDR3 DNA follows: TGCGCCAGCATCCCAAATTGGGACAGACCCTATGGCTACACCTTC. The V and J genes are TRBV4-1 and TRBJ1-2, with 7 nucleotides matching TRBD1. Trimming at V came to 7 bases and at J to 4 bases, leaving 12 bases not matched to a gene. Per germline, CDR1 MGHRA and CDR2 YSYEKL. The CDR3 has 15 amino acids.

This clonotype was detected a few times. V is TRBV7-2 and J is TRBJ2-3; unclear D gene. The germline V gene encodes CDR1 SGHTA and CDR2 FQGNSA. The CDR3 totals 14 residues. Deletions cut 5 bases from V and 0 bases from J, with 9 bases between. Here the CDR3 reads CASSPQASTDTQYF. CDR3 DNA sequence: TGTGCCAGCAGCCCCCAGGCAAGCACAGATACGCAGTATTTT.

The rearrangement joins TRBV7-2 to TRBJ2-4; D is unresolved. Looked up from germline, CDR1 is SGHTA and CDR2 is FQGNSA. V shed 1 base and J shed 0 bases, with 7 bases lying between them. This CDR3 spans 15 amino acids. The CDR3 region has the DNA TGTGCCAGCAGCTTAGTCAGCACAGCCAAAAACATTCAGTACTTC. This sequence encodes CASSLVSTAKNIQYF.

The V gene is TRBV11-2, the J gene TRBJ2-2; TRBD2 might be the D (6 bases). CDR1 is SGHAT and CDR2 is FQNNGV in the germline V gene. CDR3 length: 16 residues. Trimming removed 5 bases at V and 0 bases at J, with 13 bases between. The CDR3 is CASSPISGANTGELFF. CDR3 sequence (DNA): TGTGCCAGCAGCCCCATCTCGGGAGCGAACACCGGGGAGCTGTTTTTT.

This clonotype was seen a single time. The J gene is TRBJ2-5, the V gene TRBV9; 8 nucleotides agree with TRBD2. The V gene end was trimmed by 2 bases and the J gene end by 4 bases; junction bases not matched to a gene: 7. The CDR3 is made up of 15 amino acids. Germline values: CDR1 SGDLS, CDR2 YYNGEE. The DNA for the CDR3 is TGTGCCAGCAGCGTCAGCGGGAGCGTGGTAGAGACCCAGTACTTC. Its protein is CASSVSGSVVETQYF.

This sequence joins TRBV12-3 or TRBV12-4 and TRBJ2-2; 12 bases line up with TRBD2. J gave up 5 bases and V 6 bases, and 4 bases lay outside the gene matches. The length of the CDR3 is 15 residues. The CDR3, as DNA: TGTGCCAGCAGCCAACTAGCGGGAGGAACCGGGGAGCTGTTTTTT. It translates to CASSQLAGGTGELFF.

This clonotype appeared a few times. The chain carries TRBV7-8 and TRBJ1-2; D might be TRBD1 (6 bases). With 5 bases removed from V and 4 bases from J, the gap between germline ends came to 20 bases. This CDR3 is 16 amino acids long. The V gene's germline CDR1 is SGHVS and CDR2 FQNEAQ. The CDR3 is CASSAVRGRGFYGYTF. CDR3 coding DNA: TGTGCCAGCAGCGCTGTCCGTGGGAGGGGGTTCTATGGCTACACCTTC.

In DNA, the CDR3 is TGCAGTGCGACGGGACAGGTGGATGGCTACACCTTC. This translates into CSATGQVDGYTF. The rearrangement joins TRBV20-1 to TRBJ1-2, with TRBD1 matching 8 bases. From germline, CDR1 is DFQATT and CDR2 SNEGSKA (reference sequence). The CDR3 is 12 residues long. The V segment lost 6 bases and the J segment 6 bases; nucleotides outside the gene matches: 6.

The CDR3 sequence is CASSLVERSLNEQFF. As DNA, the CDR3 is TGTGCCAGCAGCTTAGTCGAGCGGAGTCTTAATGAGCAGTTCTTC. The V and J genes are TRBV7-4 and TRBJ2-1, with D tentatively TRBD2 (5 bases). The V and J ends lost 1 base and 7 bases respectively, with 14 bases between them. Germline V gives CDR1 SGHVT, CDR2 SQSDAQ. The CDR3 covers 15 residues.

The rearrangement links TRBV7-2 to TRBJ1-1; D may be TRBD1 (5 bases). Germline assignment: CDR1 SGHTA and CDR2 FQGNSA. There are 15 residues in the CDR3. V lost 7 bases to trimming and J lost 3 bases, with 18 bases between them. CDR3 coding DNA: TGTGCCAGCACCCGGCGTGGAGGGGCAGACACTGAAGCTTTCTTT. Translating gives CASTRRGGADTEAFF. The full variable domain, rest sourced from reference TRBV7-2 and TRBJ1-1, is GAGVSQSPSNKVTEKGKDVELRCDPISGHTALYWYRQSLGQGLEFLIYFQGNSAPDKSGLPSDRFSAERTGGSVSTLTIQRTQQEDSAVYLCASTRRGGADTEAFFGQGTRLTVV.

The DNA of the CDR3 is TGCAGTGCTAGGGATCATAGCAATCAGCCCCAGCATTTT. Amino acid sequence: CSARDHSNQPQHF. This chain connects TRBV20-1 to TRBJ1-5, with D hard to call. CDR1 and CDR2 from the germline V gene are DFQATT and SNEGSKA (reference sequence). V lost 3 bases to trimming and J lost 0 bases, with 6 bases between them. This CDR3 has 13 residues.

This clonotype was counted only a few times. This chain connects TRBV2 to TRBJ1-2, with 8 bases fitting TRBD1. The junction had 7 bases not matched to a gene; V was cut back by 3 bases and J by 4 bases. The CDR3 is made up of 15 amino acids. The V gene's germline CDR1 is SNHLY and CDR2 FYNNEI. CDR3 in amino acids: CASSEVGQGAYGYTF. In nucleotides, the CDR3 is TGTGCCAGCAGTGAGGTTGGACAGGGTGCCTATGGCTACACCTTC.

The V call is TRBV6-5, the J call TRBJ1-2; 8 positions match TRBD1. From germline, CDR1 is MNHEY and CDR2 SVGAGI. J was trimmed by 4 bases and V by 0 bases; bases with no gene match: 4. The CDR3 consists of 15 residues. As DNA, the CDR3 is TGTGCCAGCAGTTACTCAGTTGACAGGGGCTATGGCTACACCTTC. It codes for CASSYSVDRGYGYTF.

The V gene is TRBV3-1, the J gene TRBJ1-2; D is unresolved. The germline V and J ends were trimmed by 1 base and 4 bases, with 10 bases remaining between them. This CDR3 region has 14 residues. The germline V gene encodes CDR1 LGHDT and CDR2 YNNKEL (reference sequence). The CDR3 protein is CASSQGETIYGYTF. CDR3 in DNA: TGTGCCAGCAGCCAAGGGGAGACCATCTATGGCTACACCTTC.

V usage is TRBV7-8 and J usage is TRBJ2-7; D gene unclear. The CDR3 consists of 15 residues. The V gene lost 5 bases and the J gene lost 0 bases, with 14 bases spanning the gap. In germline, CDR1 is SGHVS, CDR2 FQNEAQ. The CDR3 sequence is CASSPPEVDSYEQYF. CDR3 DNA sequence: TGTGCCAGCAGCCCGCCAGAGGTAGACTCCTACGAGCAGTACTTC.

This clonotype showed up just a few times. The genes are TRBV7-2 and TRBJ1-1, with D possibly being TRBD1 (5 bases). The germline V gene encodes CDR1 SGHTA and CDR2 FQGNSA. The CDR3 is made up of 15 amino acids. V lost 0 bases and J 4 bases, leaving 12 bases between the germline ends. The CDR3 nucleotides are TGTGCCAGCAGCTTAGCTGGGGCCCCAGGCACTGAAGCTTTCTTT. Amino acids: CASSLAGAPGTEAFF.

The CDR3 bases are TGTGCCAGCACCTCGAGGGACAGGGGCGCCGGGGAGCTGTTTTTT. Translated, it gives CASTSRDRGAGELFF. The gene calls are TRBV12-3 or TRBV12-4 and TRBJ2-2; 10 bases are a match to TRBD1. The trim removed 7 bases at V and 6 bases at J, leaving 8 bases unmatched. This CDR3 is built from 15 residues.

Only a few counts were recorded for this clonotype. The genes are TRBV7-9 and TRBJ1-1; D gene uncertain. The germline CDR1 and CDR2 sequences are SEHNR and FQNEAQ (reference sequence). This CDR3 comprises 13 residues. V was shortened by 6 bases and J by 3 bases, with 11 bases between the two germline ends. In nucleotides, the CDR3 is TGTGCCAGCAGATCCGACTCCTACACTGAAGCTTTCTTT. This encodes CASRSDSYTEAFF.

This clonotype was seen only a few times. This sequence joins TRBV15 and TRBJ2-5, with D maybe TRBD1 (6 bases). The CDR3 has 16 residues. V shed 1 base and J shed 5 bases, with 17 bases lying between them. Germline CDR1 LNHNV, CDR2 YYDKDF (reference sequence). CDR3 sequence: CATSRASTGQGETQYF. The CDR3, as DNA: TGTGCCACCAGCAGAGCTAGCACAGGGCAGGGGGAGACCCAGTACTTC.

This sequence joins TRBV6-5 and TRBJ2-7; the D gene is possibly TRBD1 (5 bases). Germline-derived CDR1 and CDR2 are MNHEY and SVGAGI. This CDR3 spans 13 amino acids. Trimming shortened V by 5 bases and J by 2 bases, and 10 bases separated the two germline ends. CDR3 bases: TGTGCCAGCAGTGTGACAGCGACCTACGAGCAGTACTTC. It translates to CASSVTATYEQYF.

The chain employs TRBV29-1 and TRBJ2-5, with 12 nucleotides matching TRBD1. The trim removed 4 bases at V and 5 bases at J, leaving 5 bases unmatched. The germline V gene encodes CDR1 SQVTM and CDR2 ANQGSEA. The CDR3 has 14 amino acids. The CDR3 coding sequence is TGCAGCGTTGCGGGACAGGGGGCGCCTGAGACCCAGTACTTC. The encoded protein is CSVAGQGAPETQYF.

This clonotype was seen a handful of times. Written as DNA, the CDR3 is TGTGCCAGCATCGTGGGGACTAGCGGTTATGATGAGCAGTTCTTC. The encoded protein is CASIVGTSGYDEQFF. V and J are TRBV6-1 and TRBJ2-1, with TRBD2 matching 11 bases. The CDR3 consists of 15 residues. Looked up from germline, CDR1 is MNHNS and CDR2 is SASEGT. Trimming took 7 bases from V and 8 from J; bases not matched to a gene: 10.

This chain uses TRBV4-2 with TRBJ2-5; D may match TRBD1 or TRBD2 (5 bases each). Germline assignment: CDR1 LGHNA and CDR2 YNFKEQ. This CDR3 is built from 14 residues. V was shortened by 0 bases and J by 6 bases, with 11 bases between the two germline ends. CDR3 protein: CASSQDPGRKTQYF. Here the CDR3 DNA reads TGTGCCAGCAGCCAAGATCCGGGGCGGAAGACCCAGTACTTC.

V usage is TRBV7-2 and J usage is TRBJ2-3, with D perhaps TRBD2 (6 bases). The CDR3 runs 15 residues. V gave up 0 bases and J gave up 2 bases, with 9 bases separating them. Germline CDR1 is SGHTA and CDR2 is FQGNSA. Here the CDR3 DNA reads TGTGCCAGCAGCTTAGCGGACTACATCACAGATACGCAGTATTTT. Translating gives CASSLADYITDTQYF.

The chain employs TRBV6-1 and TRBJ2-3, with D unresolved. Germline V CDR1 and CDR2: MNHNS, SASEGT. Trimming took 10 bases from V and 3 from J, leaving 14 bases between them. The CDR3 is made up of 13 amino acids. CDR3 amino acids: CATSPAGTDTQYF. CDR3 DNA: TGTGCCACCTCCCCCGCCGGGACAGATACGCAGTATTTT.